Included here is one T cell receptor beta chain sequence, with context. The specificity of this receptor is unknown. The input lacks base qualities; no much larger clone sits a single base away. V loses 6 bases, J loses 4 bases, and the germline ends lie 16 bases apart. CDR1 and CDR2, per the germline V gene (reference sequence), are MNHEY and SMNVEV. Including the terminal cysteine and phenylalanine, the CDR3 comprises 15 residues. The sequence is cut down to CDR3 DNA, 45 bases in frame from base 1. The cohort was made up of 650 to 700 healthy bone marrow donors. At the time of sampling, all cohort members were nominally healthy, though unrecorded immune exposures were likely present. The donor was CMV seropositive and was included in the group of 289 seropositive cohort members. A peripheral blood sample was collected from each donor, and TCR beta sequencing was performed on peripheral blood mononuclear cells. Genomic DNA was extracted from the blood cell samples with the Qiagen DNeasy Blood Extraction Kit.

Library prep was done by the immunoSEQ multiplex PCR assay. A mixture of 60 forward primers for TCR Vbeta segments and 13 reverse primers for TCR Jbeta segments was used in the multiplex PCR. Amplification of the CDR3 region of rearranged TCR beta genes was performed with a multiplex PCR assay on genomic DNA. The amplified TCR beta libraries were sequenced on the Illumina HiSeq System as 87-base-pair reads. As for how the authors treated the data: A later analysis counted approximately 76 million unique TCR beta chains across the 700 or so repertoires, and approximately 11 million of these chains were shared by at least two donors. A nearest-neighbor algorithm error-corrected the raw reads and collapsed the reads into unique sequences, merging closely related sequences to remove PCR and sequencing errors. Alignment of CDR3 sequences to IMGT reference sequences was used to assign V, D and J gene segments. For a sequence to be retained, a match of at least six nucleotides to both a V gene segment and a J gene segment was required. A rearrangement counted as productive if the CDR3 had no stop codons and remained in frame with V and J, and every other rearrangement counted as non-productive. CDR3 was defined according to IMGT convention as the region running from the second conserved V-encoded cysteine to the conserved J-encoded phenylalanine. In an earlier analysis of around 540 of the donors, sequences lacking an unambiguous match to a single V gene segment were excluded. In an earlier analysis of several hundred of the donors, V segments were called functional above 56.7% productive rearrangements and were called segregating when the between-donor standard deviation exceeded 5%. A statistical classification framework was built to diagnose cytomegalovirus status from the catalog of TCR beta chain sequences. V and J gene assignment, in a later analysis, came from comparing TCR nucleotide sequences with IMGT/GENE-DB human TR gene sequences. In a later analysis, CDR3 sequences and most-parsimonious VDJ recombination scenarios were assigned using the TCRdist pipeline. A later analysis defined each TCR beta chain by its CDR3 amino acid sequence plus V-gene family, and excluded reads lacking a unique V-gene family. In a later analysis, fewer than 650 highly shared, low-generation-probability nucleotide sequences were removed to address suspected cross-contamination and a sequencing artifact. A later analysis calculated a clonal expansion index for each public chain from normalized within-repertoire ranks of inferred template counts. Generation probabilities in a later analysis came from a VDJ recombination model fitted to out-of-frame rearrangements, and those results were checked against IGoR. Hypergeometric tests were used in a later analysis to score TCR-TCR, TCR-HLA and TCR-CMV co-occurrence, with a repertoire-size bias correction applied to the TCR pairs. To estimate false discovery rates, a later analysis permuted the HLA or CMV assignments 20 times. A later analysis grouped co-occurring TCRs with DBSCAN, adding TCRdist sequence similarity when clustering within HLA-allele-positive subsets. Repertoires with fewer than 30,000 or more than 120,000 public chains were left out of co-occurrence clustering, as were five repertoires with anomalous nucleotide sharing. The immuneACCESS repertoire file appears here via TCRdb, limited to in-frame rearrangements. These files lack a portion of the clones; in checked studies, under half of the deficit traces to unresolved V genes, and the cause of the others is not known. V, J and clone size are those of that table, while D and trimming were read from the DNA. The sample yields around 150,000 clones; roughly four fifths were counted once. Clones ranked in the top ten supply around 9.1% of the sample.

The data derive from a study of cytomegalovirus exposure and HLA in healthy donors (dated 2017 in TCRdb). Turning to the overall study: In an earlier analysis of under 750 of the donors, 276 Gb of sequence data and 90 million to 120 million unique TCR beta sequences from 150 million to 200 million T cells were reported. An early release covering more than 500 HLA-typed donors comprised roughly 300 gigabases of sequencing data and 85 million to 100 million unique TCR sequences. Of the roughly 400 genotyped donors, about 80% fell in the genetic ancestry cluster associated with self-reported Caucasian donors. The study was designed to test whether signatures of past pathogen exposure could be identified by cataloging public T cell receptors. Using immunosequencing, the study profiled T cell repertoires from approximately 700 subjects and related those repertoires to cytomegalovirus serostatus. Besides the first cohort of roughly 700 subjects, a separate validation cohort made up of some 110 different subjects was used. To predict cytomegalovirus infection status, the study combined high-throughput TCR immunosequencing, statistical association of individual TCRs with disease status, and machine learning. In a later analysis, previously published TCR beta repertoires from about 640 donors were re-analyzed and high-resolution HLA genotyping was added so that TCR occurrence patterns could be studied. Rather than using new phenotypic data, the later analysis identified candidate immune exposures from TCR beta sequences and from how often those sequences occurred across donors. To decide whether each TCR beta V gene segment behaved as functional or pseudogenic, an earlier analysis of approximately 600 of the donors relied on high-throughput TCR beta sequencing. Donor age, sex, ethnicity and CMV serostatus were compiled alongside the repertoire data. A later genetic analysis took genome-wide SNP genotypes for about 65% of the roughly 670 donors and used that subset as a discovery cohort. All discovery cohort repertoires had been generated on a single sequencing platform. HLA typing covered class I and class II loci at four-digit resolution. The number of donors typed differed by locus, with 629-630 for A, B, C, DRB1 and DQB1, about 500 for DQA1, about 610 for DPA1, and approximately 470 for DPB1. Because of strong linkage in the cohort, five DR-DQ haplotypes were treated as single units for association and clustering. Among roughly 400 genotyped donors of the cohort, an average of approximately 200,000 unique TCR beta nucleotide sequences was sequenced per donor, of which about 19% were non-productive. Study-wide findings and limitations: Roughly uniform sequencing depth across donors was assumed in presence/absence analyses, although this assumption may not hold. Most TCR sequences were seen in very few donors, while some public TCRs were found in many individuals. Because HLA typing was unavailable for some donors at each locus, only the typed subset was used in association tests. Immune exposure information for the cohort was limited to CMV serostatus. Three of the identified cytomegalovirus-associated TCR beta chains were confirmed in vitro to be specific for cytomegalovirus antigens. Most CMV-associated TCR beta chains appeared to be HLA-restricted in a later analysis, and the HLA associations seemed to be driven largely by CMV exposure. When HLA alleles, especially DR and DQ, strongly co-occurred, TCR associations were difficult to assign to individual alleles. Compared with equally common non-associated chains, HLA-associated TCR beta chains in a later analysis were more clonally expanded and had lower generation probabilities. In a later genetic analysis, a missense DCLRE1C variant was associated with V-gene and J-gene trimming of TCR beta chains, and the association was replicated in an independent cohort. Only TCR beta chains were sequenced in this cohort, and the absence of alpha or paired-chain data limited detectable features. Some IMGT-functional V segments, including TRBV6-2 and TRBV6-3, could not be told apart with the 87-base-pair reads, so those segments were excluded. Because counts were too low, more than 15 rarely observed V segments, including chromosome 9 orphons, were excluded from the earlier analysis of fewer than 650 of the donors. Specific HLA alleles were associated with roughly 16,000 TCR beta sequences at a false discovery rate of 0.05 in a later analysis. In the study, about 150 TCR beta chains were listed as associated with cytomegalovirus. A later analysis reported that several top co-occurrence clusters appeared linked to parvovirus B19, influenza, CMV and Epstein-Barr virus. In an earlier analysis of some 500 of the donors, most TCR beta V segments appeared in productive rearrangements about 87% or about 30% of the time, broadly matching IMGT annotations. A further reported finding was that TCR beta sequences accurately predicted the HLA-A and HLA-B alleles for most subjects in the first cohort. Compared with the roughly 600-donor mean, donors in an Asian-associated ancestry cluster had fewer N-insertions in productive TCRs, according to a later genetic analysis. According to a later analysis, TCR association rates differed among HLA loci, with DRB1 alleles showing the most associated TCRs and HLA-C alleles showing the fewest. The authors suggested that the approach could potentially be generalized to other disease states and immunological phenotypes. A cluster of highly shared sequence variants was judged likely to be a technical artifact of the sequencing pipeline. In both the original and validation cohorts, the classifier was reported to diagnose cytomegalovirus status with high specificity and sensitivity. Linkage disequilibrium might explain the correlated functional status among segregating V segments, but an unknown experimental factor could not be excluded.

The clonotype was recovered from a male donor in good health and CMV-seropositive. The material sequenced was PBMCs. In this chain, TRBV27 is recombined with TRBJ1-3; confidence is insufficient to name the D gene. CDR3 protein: CASRGYGVLGNTIYF. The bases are TGTGCCAGCAGGGGTTACGGGGTGCTCGGAAACACCATATATTTT.